This T cell receptor beta chain was retrieved from a study of regulatory and conventional T cells in RAG deficiency. The CDR3 is 16 amino acids. Losses at the gene ends were 4 bases for V and 0 bases for J; bases not matched to a gene: 7. Germline values: CDR1 SGHAT, CDR2 FQNNGV. As concerns this clone: Its cognate antigen is unknown.

Study-wide results and caveats: Other subsets showed roughly 10-fold reductions, but Treg unique TCR beta sequences fell roughly 110-fold in these patients. Sorted Omenn CD25-high CD127-low cells may not be bona fide Tregs. In Omenn syndrome, Treg and Tconv repertoires overlapped >75%.

Clones were sequenced by immunoSEQ multiplex PCR, and TCRdb holds only the in-frame ones, with some missing. The sample includes around 33,000 clones, more than 80% of them seen just once. This same sample was also taken into another study, of regulatory T cells. This second study notes: Primers: 52 TRBV forward and 13 TRBJ reverse.

The TCR originated in a human donor in good health. The sequenced material came from CD8+ T cells sorted from blood. The chain carries TRBV11-2 and TRBJ2-7, with TRBD1 matching 9 bases. The CDR3 DNA is TGTGCCAGCAGCTCAACCGGGACAGGGCGCTCCTACGAGCAGTACTTC. This encodes CASSSTGTGRSYEQYF.